This TCR beta chain comes out of a study of T-cell reconstitution after alpha-beta-depleted transplantation in children. For TCRbeta, the library was prepared with unique molecular identifiers. TCRdb reprocessed the PCR reads with MiXCR, giving one entry per CDR3 protein. Of approximately 980,000 distinct CDR3 sequences in the sample, 25% to 35% were seen once. The source is a boy under two years old who had a stem cell transplant for SCID, so the T cells may come from the graft donor. The material sequenced was PBMCs, mostly from graft donor cells, taken 360 days after TCRalphabeta/CD19-depleted stem cell transplant.

The DNA for the CDR3 is TGCAGTGCCCTGATAAGTTTCACCGGGACAGGGGAGGGCGAGCAGTACTTC. It encodes CSALISFTGTGEGEQYF. The genes are TRBV20-1 and TRBJ2-7; 10 nucleotides agree with TRBD1. The V and J ends lost 6 bases and 6 bases, in that order; junction bases with no gene match: 20. CDR1 is DFQATT and CDR2 is SNEGSKA in the germline V gene (reference sequence). The CDR3 contains 17 residues.